What follows are 28 T cell receptor beta chains derived from one specimen sequenced in a study of blood T cell repertoires in COVID-19. Sequencing used immunoSEQ multiplex PCR; TCRdb keeps in-frame clones, though not all of them. This table has 180,000 or so clones, less than 80% appearing once. The sequencing sample was made of peripheral blood. The source is a man aged 50 to 59 who had recovered from COVID-19.

This CDR3 reads CASSFRPSGRETQYF. The CDR3 DNA sequence: TGTGCCAGCAGCTTCAGACCTAGCGGGAGGGAGACCCAGTACTTC. The chain combines TRBV11-1 with TRBJ2-5, with 11 bases aligning to TRBD2. CDR3 length: 15 amino acids. J was trimmed by 5 bases and V by 3 bases; bases with no gene match: 5. Germline V gene data show CDR1 as SGHAT and CDR2 as FQDESV (reference sequence).

There are a few counts of this clone. The chain recombines TRBV7-2 with TRBJ2-1; the match to TRBD2 covers 11 bases. Trimming at V came to 0 bases and at J to 7 bases, leaving 5 bases not matched to a gene. The germline V gene has CDR1 SGHTA and CDR2 FQGNSA. The CDR3 extends over 16 amino acids. Written as DNA, the CDR3 is TGTGCCAGCAGCTTAGCAGGGCTAGCGGGAGGTAATGAGCAGTTCTTC. This encodes CASSLAGLAGGNEQFF.

This chain joins TRBV10-3 and TRBJ1-1, with D possibly matching TRBD1 (6 bases). V was shortened by 9 bases and J by 1 base, with 15 bases between the two germline ends. CDR3 size: 14 residues. Germline V CDR1 and CDR2: ENHRY, SYGVKD. The CDR3 coding sequence is TGTGCCATGTCGACAGGAGGAGGGAACACTGAAGCTTTCTTT. Its translation: CAMSTGGGNTEAFF.

This chain uses TRBV19 with TRBJ2-1, with TRBD1 identical over 7 bases. Germline V gives CDR1 LNHDA, CDR2 SQIVND (reference sequence). With V trimmed by 3 bases and J by 5 bases, 7 bases remained unmatched. This CDR3 region has 15 residues. The chain's CDR3 is CASSIGGQVNNEQFF. For the CDR3, the DNA is TGTGCCAGTAGTATCGGAGGACAGGTCAACAATGAGCAGTTCTTC.

The gene calls are TRBV5-1 and TRBJ2-3, with D perhaps matching TRBD2 (6 bases). The CDR3 length is 17 residues. Looked up from germline, CDR1 is SGHRS and CDR2 is YFSETQ. V gave up 0 bases and J gave up 2 bases, with 16 bases separating them. CDR3 in amino acids: CASSLGLLWGDTDTQYF. CDR3 nucleotides: TGCGCCAGCAGCTTGGGTCTTTTGTGGGGGGACACAGATACGCAGTATTTT.

This chain links TRBV5-1 with TRBJ1-3, with 7 nucleotides matching TRBD1. Germline V gene sequence: CDR1 SGHRS, CDR2 YFSETQ. CDR3 size: 15 residues. Germline trimming cut 4 bases from V and 1 base from J; bases unmatched to any gene: 5. The CDR3 loop reads CASSQRQGSGNTIYF. CDR3 DNA sequence: TGCGCCAGCAGCCAGAGACAGGGTTCTGGAAACACCATATATTTT. Full variable domain (outside the CDR3, taken from reference TRBV5-1 and TRBJ1-3): KAGVTQTPRYLIKTRGQQVTLSCSPISGHRSVSWYQQTPGQGLQFLFEYFSETQRNKGNFPGRFSGRQFSNSRSEMNVSTLELGDSALYLCASSQRQGSGNTIYFGEGSWLTVV.

The rearrangement links TRBV2 to TRBJ1-6, with 7 bases that match TRBD1. CDR3 length: 15 residues. The V segment lost 8 bases and the J segment 6 bases; nucleotides outside the gene matches: 10. CDR1 SNHLY and CDR2 FYNNEI come from the germline V gene. In nucleotides, the CDR3 is TGTGCCAGCTATCGAGAGTGGGACAGTAATTCACCCCTCCACTTT. Amino acid sequence: CASYREWDSNSPLHF. The full variable domain, in which reference TRBV2 and TRBJ1-6 provide the parts outside the CDR3, is EPEVTQTPSHQVTQMGQEVILRCVPISNHLYFYWYRQILGQKVEFLVSFYNNEISEKSEIFDDQFSVERPDGSNFTLKIRSTKLEDSAMYFCASYREWDSNSPLHFGNGTRLTVT.

This chain links TRBV5-1 with TRBJ2-2; 9 bases map to TRBD1. CDR3 length: 15 amino acids. Looked up from germline, CDR1 is SGHRS and CDR2 is YFSETQ. V lost 3 bases and J lost 8; bases outside the gene matches: 8. The CDR3 sequence: CASSSQGALSGELFF. The CDR3 nucleotides read TGCGCCAGCAGCTCACAGGGGGCGCTTTCAGGGGAGCTGTTTTTT. Full variable domain (missing parts from reference TRBV5-1 and TRBJ2-2): KAGVTQTPRYLIKTRGQQVTLSCSPISGHRSVSWYQQTPGQGLQFLFEYFSETQRNKGNFPGRFSGRQFSNSRSEMNVSTLELGDSALYLCASSSQGALSGELFFGEGSRLTVL.

This clone was recorded once. The genes are TRBV7-3 and TRBJ1-1; maybe TRBD1 (5 bases). The CDR3 is 14 amino acids. Trimming pared 3 bases from V and 0 bases from J, leaving 8 bases between. Per germline, CDR1 SGHTA and CDR2 FQGTGA. The CDR3 spells CASSLTEMNTEAFF. DNA for the CDR3: TGTGCCAGCAGCTTGACAGAGATGAACACTGAAGCTTTCTTT. Full variable domain (outside the CDR3, taken from reference TRBV7-3 and TRBJ1-1): GAGVSQTPSNKVTEKGKYVELRCDPISGHTALYWYRQSLGQGPEFLIYFQGTGAADDSGLPNDRFFAVRPEGSVSTLKIQRTERGDSAVYLCASSLTEMNTEAFFGQGTRLTVV.

The chain employs TRBV27 and TRBJ1-6, with unresolved D. The CDR3 totals 13 residues. The germline V gene encodes CDR1 MNHEY and CDR2 SMNVEV (reference sequence). V shed 5 bases and J shed 14 bases, with 16 bases lying between them. This chain's CDR3 is CASSPYGSPSLHF. In DNA form, the CDR3 reads TGTGCCAGCAGTCCCTACGGGTCGCCTTCCCTCCACTTT.

The chain uses TRBV10-2 and TRBJ2-7; TRBD2 matches 13 bases. CDR1 is WSHSY, CDR2 SAAADI, per germline. V trimming: 6 bases; J trimming: 4 bases; junction bases outside the gene matches: 3. The length of the CDR3 is 14 residues. The CDR3 reads CASRLAGGLYEQYF. The CDR3 DNA reads as TGCGCCAGCAGACTAGCGGGAGGGTTATACGAGCAGTACTTC.

The chain employs TRBV7-7 and TRBJ2-1; D may be TRBD2 (6 bases). The CDR3 extends over 12 amino acids. Trimming shortened V by 3 bases and J by 9 bases, and 9 bases separated the two germline ends. CDR1 is SSHAT and CDR2 is FNYEAQ in the germline V gene (reference sequence). The CDR3 loop is CASSFGGGEQFF. In DNA form, the CDR3 reads TGTGCCAGCAGCTTTGGGGGAGGTGAGCAGTTCTTC. Together with reference TRBV7-7 and TRBJ2-1, the CDR3 gives the full variable domain: GAGVSQSPRYKVTKRGQDVTLRCDPISSHATLYWYQQALGQGPEFLTYFNYEAQPDKSGLPSDRFSAERPEGSISTLTIQRTEQRDSAMYRCASSFGGGEQFFGPGTRLTVL.

This rearrangement joins TRBV19 to TRBJ2-1, with 11 bases that match TRBD2. The CDR3 has 16 amino acids. V trimming: 4 bases; J trimming: 3 bases; junction bases outside the gene matches: 5. The V gene's germline CDR1 is LNHDA and CDR2 SQIVND (reference sequence). As DNA, the CDR3 is TGTGCCAGTAGTACCCGGACTAGCGGGTACTACAATGAGCAGTTCTTC. Protein product: CASSTRTSGYYNEQFF.

This chain uses TRBV28 with TRBJ1-2, with 9 bases identical to TRBD1. The CDR3 covers 13 residues. CDR1 is MDHEN and CDR2 is SYDVKM in the germline V gene. V gave up 6 bases and J gave up 8 bases; unmatched junction bases: 7. CDR3 nucleotides: TGTGCCAGCAGAATGGGACAGGGCGGAGGCTACACCTTC. It yields the protein CASRMGQGGGYTF.

This clone has just one count. This sequence joins TRBV28 and TRBJ2-3; 11 bases align to TRBD2. The CDR3 contains 15 residues. With V trimmed by 4 bases and J by 4 bases, 4 bases remained unmatched. In germline, CDR1 is MDHEN, CDR2 SYDVKM. CDR3 in DNA: TGTGCCAGCAGTTCTAGCGGGAGGAGGGCAGATACGCAGTATTTT. This encodes CASSSSGRRADTQYF.

This clone was seen many times. This chain uses TRBV21-1 with TRBJ2-7; the table gives TRBD2 as D, unverified against the DNA. TRBV21-1 is tagged as a pseudogene. The length of the CDR3 is 18 residues. CDR3: CASSKVEYQREISYEQYF. The CDR3, as DNA: TGTGCCAGCAGCAAAGTCGAATACCAGCGGGAGATATCGTACGAGCAGTACTTC.

In DNA, the CDR3 is TGTGCCACCAGTGACCCTCGGAGGCCAACCGAAAACCCCAGAACGTCCTACAATGAGCAGTTCTTC. Amino acid sequence: CATSDPRRPTENPRTSYNEQFF. The chain uses TRBV24-1 and TRBJ2-1, with a possible D match to TRBD2 (5 bases). This CDR3 contains 22 residues. Germline V gives CDR1 KGHDR, CDR2 SFDVKD. V lost 4 bases and J lost 1, with 31 bases in between.

On this clone: Mismatch with germline at one junction end may stem from a read error. V usage is TRBV6-6 and J usage is TRBJ2-4; TRBD1 matches 7 bases. The CDR3 contains 11 residues. Germline values: CDR1 MNHNY, CDR2 SVGAGI (reference sequence). CDR3 in DNA: TGTGCCAGCAGTTACGACAGGGACGCCCACTTC. Its protein product is CASSYDRDAHF.

This clone was detected many times. Other DNA sequences within the sample encode an identical CDR3. In DNA, the CDR3 is TGTGCCAGCAGCCTGGACAGGGTTGATGGCTACACCTTC. Its translation: CASSLDRVDGYTF. The chain joins TRBV5-4 to TRBJ1-2; 8 bases are shared with TRBD1. The germline V gene encodes CDR1 SGHNT and CDR2 YYREEE (reference sequence). The CDR3 is 13 residues long. The trim removed 4 bases at V and 6 bases at J, leaving 5 bases unmatched.

The J gene is TRBJ1-1, the V gene TRBV9; no clear D. Germline CDR1 and CDR2: SGDLS and YYNGEE. Between the trimmed V and J ends, which lost 4 bases and 1 base, there was a span of 11 bases. CDR3 size: 14 residues. CDR3 nucleotide sequence: TGTGCCAGCAGCACCAGGTTCTCGAACACTGAAGCTTTCTTT. Its translation is CASSTRFSNTEAFF.

The genes are TRBV29-1 and TRBJ1-2, with D tentatively TRBD1 (5 bases). Trimming stripped 1 base from V and 0 bases from J, with 15 bases between. This CDR3 is 16 amino acids long. CDR1 is SQVTM and CDR2 is ANQGSEA in the germline V gene. CDR3 in amino acids: CSVEVPRDRTNYGYTF. CDR3 in DNA: TGCAGCGTTGAAGTCCCGCGAGACAGAACTAACTATGGCTACACCTTC. Supplemented by reference TRBV29-1 and TRBJ1-2, the full variable domain reads SAVISQKPSRDICQRGTSLTIQCQVDSQVTMMFWYRQQPGQSLTLIATANQGSEATYESGFVIDKFPISRPNLTFSTLTVSNMSPEDSSIYLCSVEVPRDRTNYGYTFGSGTRLTVV.

The chain uses TRBV5-1 and TRBJ2-3, with unresolved D. The V gene's germline CDR1 is SGHRS and CDR2 YFSETQ. This CDR3 has 15 amino acids. Trimming removed 5 bases at V and 0 bases at J, with 13 bases between. CDR3 in amino acids: CASRNGAWSTDTQYF. The CDR3 nucleotides are TGCGCCAGCAGAAACGGAGCTTGGAGCACAGATACGCAGTATTTT.

There are a few counts of this clone. The chain recombines TRBV28 with TRBJ1-2, with 8 bases matching TRBD1. Trimming at V came to 4 bases and at J to 1 base, leaving 8 bases not matched to a gene. Germline CDR1 reads MDHEN; CDR2 reads SYDVKM. This CDR3 spans 16 amino acids. For the CDR3, the DNA is TGTGCCAGCAGTTCACTCACGGGACAGGTTAACTATGGCTACACCTTC. Translation gives CASSSLTGQVNYGYTF.

The rearrangement uses TRBV7-9 and TRBJ2-1, with 10 bases fitting TRBD2. This CDR3 has 16 amino acids. Germline trimming cut 0 bases from V and 8 bases from J; bases unmatched to any gene: 7. The germline CDR1 and CDR2 sequences are SEHNR and FQNEAQ (reference sequence). The DNA for the CDR3 is TGTGCCAGCAGCTTAGCGAGCGGGAGGGCGTTCGATGAGCAGTTCTTC. Protein: CASSLASGRAFDEQFF.

Notes on this clone: Other DNA sequences in this specimen translate into the identical CDR3. This sequence joins TRBV5-1 and TRBJ2-5; tentative D call: TRBD1 (6 bases). The CDR3 spans 14 residues. Germline V gives CDR1 SGHRS, CDR2 YFSETQ. The V end lost 2 bases, the J end lost 2 bases, and 10 bases lay between the germline ends. The CDR3 DNA follows: TGCGCCAGCAGCTTACAGGGATCACAAGAGACCCAGTACTTC. Amino acid sequence: CASSLQGSQETQYF. The full variable domain, with the rest looked up from reference TRBV5-1 and TRBJ2-5, is KAGVTQTPRYLIKTRGQQVTLSCSPISGHRSVSWYQQTPGQGLQFLFEYFSETQRNKGNFPGRFSGRQFSNSRSEMNVSTLELGDSALYLCASSLQGSQETQYFGPGTRLLVL.

The chain employs TRBV4-1 and TRBJ2-1; 11 nucleotides match TRBD2. The CDR3 consists of 16 residues. Germline-derived CDR1 and CDR2 are MGHRA and YSYEKL. Trimming removed 4 bases from V and 8 bases from J; junction bases left unmatched: 10. This CDR3 is CASSRSGLAEIDEQFF. In nucleotides, the CDR3 is TGCGCCAGCAGCCGCTCGGGACTAGCGGAGATCGATGAGCAGTTCTTC.

This chain connects TRBV24-1 to TRBJ2-1; D gene uncertain. Germline V CDR1 and CDR2: KGHDR, SFDVKD. V was cut by 3 bases and J by 4 bases, with 15 bases left in between. The CDR3 has 16 residues. This chain's CDR3 is CATSDASDNHYNEQFF. CDR3 DNA: TGTGCCACCAGTGATGCGTCAGACAACCATTACAATGAGCAGTTCTTC.

The V and J genes are TRBV6-2 or TRBV6-3 and TRBJ2-5, with 7 bases that match TRBD2. This CDR3 has 11 residues. CDR1 MNHEY and CDR2 SVGEGT come from the germline V gene. The V segment lost 2 bases and the J segment 9 bases; nucleotides outside the gene matches: 0. Here the CDR3 reads CASSYGGAQYF. The CDR3 DNA reads as TGTGCCAGCAGTTACGGGGGGGCCCAGTACTTC.